Detailed here is one T cell receptor (beta chain). Germline CDR1 SEHNR, CDR2 FQNEAQ (reference sequence). This CDR3 is built from 16 residues. The V gene lost 0 bases and the J gene lost 0 bases, with 6 bases spanning the gap. The PCR was carried out with 60 Vbeta primers and 13 Jbeta primers. Sequencing used immunoSEQ multiplex PCR; TCRdb keeps in-frame clones, though not all of them. The sample consists of 90,000 to 95,000 clones, 80% of them appearing once. This record belongs to a study of cytomegalovirus exposure and HLA in healthy donors. Material for sequencing was PBMCs. The receptor comes from a young man in good health and CMV-seronegative. J is TRBJ1-6 and V is TRBV7-9; D gene uncertain. The CDR3 region has the DNA TGTGCCAGCAGCTTAGCCAGAAGCTCCTATAATTCACCCCTCCACTTT. This codes for CASSLARSSYNSPLHF.